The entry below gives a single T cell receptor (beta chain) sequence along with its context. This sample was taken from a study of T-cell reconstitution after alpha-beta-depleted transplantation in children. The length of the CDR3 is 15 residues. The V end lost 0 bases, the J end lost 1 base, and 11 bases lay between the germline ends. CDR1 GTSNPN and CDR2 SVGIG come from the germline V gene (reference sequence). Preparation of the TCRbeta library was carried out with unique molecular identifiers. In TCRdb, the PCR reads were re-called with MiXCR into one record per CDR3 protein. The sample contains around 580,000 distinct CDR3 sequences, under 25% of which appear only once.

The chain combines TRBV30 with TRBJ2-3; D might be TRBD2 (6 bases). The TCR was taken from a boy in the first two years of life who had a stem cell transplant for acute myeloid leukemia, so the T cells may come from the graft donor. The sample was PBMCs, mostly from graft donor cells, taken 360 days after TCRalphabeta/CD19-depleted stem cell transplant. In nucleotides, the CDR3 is TGTGCCTGGAGTGTAGTGGAGGGAGGCACAGATACGCAGTATTTT. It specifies CAWSVVEGGTDTQYF.